This T cell receptor (beta chain) comes out of a study of spatial heterogeneity in lung cancer. Study details: The count of detected beta-chain sequences consistently exceeded that of alpha-chain sequences.

This clonotype occurred many times. The time point is: sample taken at primary tumor resection. The roughly 79 donors had untreated early-stage non-small cell lung cancer. Tumor, nontumor lung or frozen PBMC supplied whole RNA that was sequenced unsorted. Trimming cost V 0 bases and J 10 bases; bases outside gene matches: 7. Germline-derived CDR1 and CDR2 are SGHTS and YDEGEE. This CDR3 has 17 amino acids. TCR cDNA molecules were tagged individually, and each one carried a unique molecular identifier. Each CDR3 protein is one row after TCRdb ran MiXCR on the 5' RACE reads. Of about 10,000 distinct CDR3 sequences in the sample, around 5.6% were seen once.

The receptor comes from a male donor with early-stage non-small cell lung cancer. This sequence joins TRBV5-8 and TRBJ2-1; 16 nucleotides agree with TRBD2. Material: normal lung tissue next to the tumor, obtained at surgery. CDR3 loop: CASSLARGTSGGGEQFF. Written as DNA, the CDR3 is TGTGCCAGCAGCTTGGCCCGAGGGACTAGCGGGGGGGGAGAGCAGTTCTTC.